Below are 23 T cell receptor beta chains sequenced from a single sample in a study of CD8 T cells in ankylosing spondylitis. TCRdb analysed the 5' RACE reads with MiXCR anew, one entry per CDR3 protein. The table has 36,000 or so distinct CDR3 sequences, 6% seen once. The sequenced material came from blood, either unsorted or a sorted T cell fraction (not recorded which). The source of these receptors is a male donor with ankylosing spondylitis or in good health (not recorded which).

At least ten counts were recorded for this clonotype. This chain joins TRBV6-4 and TRBJ2-7; tentative D call: TRBD1 (5 bases). This CDR3 contains 13 residues. V was pared by 2 bases and J by 7 bases, with 12 bases between. Germline CDR1 and CDR2: MRHNA and SNTAGT. CDR3 in amino acids: CASSDRGRTEQYF. The CDR3 DNA sequence: TGTGCCAGCAGTGACCGCGGCAGGACAGAGCAGTACTTC.

This clonotype was counted at least ten times. The rearrangement joins TRBV19 to TRBJ2-3; D is possibly TRBD1 (6 bases). Germline V gene sequence: CDR1 LNHDA, CDR2 SQIVND (reference sequence). CDR3 length: 14 residues. The V end lost 5 bases, the J end lost 4 bases, and 13 bases lay between the germline ends. The CDR3 region has the DNA TGTGCCAGTAGTCCCTTGACAGGCCCAGATACGCAGTATTTT. This encodes CASSPLTGPDTQYF. The entire variable domain, with the rest obtained from reference TRBV19 and TRBJ2-3, is as follows: DGGITQSPKYLFRKEGQNVTLSCEQNLNHDAMYWYRQDPGQGLRLIYYSQIVNDFQKGDIAEGYSVSREKKESFPLTVTSAQKNPTAFYLCASSPLTGPDTQYFGPGTRLTVL.

Comments on this clonotype: The missing conserved phenylalanine or tryptophan at the end of this CDR3 makes a read error likely. The DNA is omitted, as the CDR3 cannot be located on it reliably, and the CDR3 follows TCRdb's listing. This chain links TRBV20-1 with TRBJ2-2; TRBD2 was called by the table and not checked on the DNA. The CDR3 adds up to 20 amino acids, both ends counted. CDR1 is DFQATT and CDR2 is SNEGSKA in the germline V gene (reference sequence). This CDR3 is CKIVQSWGTLRGAVLRGAAG.

This clonotype showed up many times. The chain uses TRBV20-1 and TRBJ2-3, with 7 nucleotides matching TRBD2. Germline-derived CDR1 and CDR2 are DFQATT and SNEGSKA (reference sequence). V lost 5 bases, J lost 6 bases, and 11 bases stayed unmatched. CDR3 length equals 14 residues. The CDR3 loop is CSAYSARGWDTQYF. Here the CDR3 DNA reads TGCAGTGCTTACTCGGCGCGGGGGTGGGATACGCAGTATTTT.

This clonotype was found many times. This chain uses TRBV29-1 with TRBJ1-5; 11 nucleotides agree with TRBD1. V was clipped by 6 bases and J by 6 bases; unmatched bases: 7. Per germline, CDR1 SQVTM and CDR2 ANQGSEA. The CDR3 is 14 amino acids. The CDR3 region has the DNA TGCAGCGTACGGACAGGGGGCGTGGGTCAGCCCCAGCATTTT. This codes for CSVRTGGVGQPQHF.

This clonotype was recorded many times. The chain combines TRBV6-5 with TRBJ2-5; D ambiguous. Per germline, CDR1 MNHEY and CDR2 SVGAGI. V was pared by 1 base and J by 5 bases, with 2 bases between. This CDR3 is 11 amino acids long. The CDR3 protein is CASSYFETQYF. CDR3 bases: TGTGCCAGCAGTTACTTCGAGACCCAGTACTTC.

With regard to this clonotype: It may be a read error: a sequence one base away is much more abundant. The V call is TRBV2, the J call TRBJ1-2; D is possibly TRBD1 (5 bases). CDR1 is SNHLY and CDR2 is FYNNEI in the germline V gene. The germline V and J ends were trimmed by 3 bases and 3 bases, with 14 bases remaining between them. The length of the CDR3 is 15 residues. CDR3 loop: CASSEGESRDYGYTF. DNA of the CDR3: TGTGCCAGCAGTGAGGGAGAGAGCAGGGACTATGGCTACACCTTC.

This clonotype has ten or more counts. V gene TRBV20-1 combines with J gene TRBJ1-1, with TRBD1 as a possible D gene (5 bases). Trimming left V 3 bases short and J 5 bases short, with 10 bases between. This CDR3 contains 12 residues. CDR1 and CDR2 (germline): DFQATT, SNEGSKA (reference sequence). CDR3 amino acids: CSASEGMTEAFF. For the CDR3, the DNA is TGCAGTGCTAGTGAGGGGATGACTGAAGCTTTCTTT.

The sample holds many counts of this clonotype. The chain uses TRBV9 and TRBJ1-6; a possible D gene is TRBD1 (5 bases). Trimming pared 3 bases from V and 3 bases from J, leaving 10 bases between. The CDR3 loop spans 15 amino acids. Germline CDR1 reads SGDLS; CDR2 reads YYNGEE. CDR3 nucleotide sequence: TGTGCCAGCAGCGATCAGGGTTTCTATAATTCACCCCTCCACTTT. It is translated as CASSDQGFYNSPLHF.

This clonotype showed up many times. This chain joins TRBV12-3 or TRBV12-4 and TRBJ2-7; weak D call: TRBD2 (7 bases). Trimming removed 6 bases at V and 6 bases at J, with 18 bases between. The CDR3 has 14 residues. The CDR3 sequence: CASSWSGGLGEQYF. The CDR3 bases are TGTGCCAGCAGCTGGTCCGGGGGGCTGGGCGAGCAGTACTTC.

The sample holds many counts of this clonotype. The chain recombines TRBV2 with TRBJ2-7, with D perhaps matching TRBD2 (5 bases). The CDR3 is made up of 11 amino acids. Germline V gene sequence: CDR1 SNHLY, CDR2 FYNNEI. V lost 10 bases and J lost 6, with 13 bases in between. CDR3 amino acids: CATTIGGEQYF. CDR3 nucleotides: TGTGCCACGACGATTGGAGGCGAGCAGTACTTC. Variable domain in full (rest from reference TRBV2 and TRBJ2-7): EPEVTQTPSHQVTQMGQEVILRCVPISNHLYFYWYRQILGQKVEFLVSFYNNEISEKSEIFDDQFSVERPDGSNFTLKIRSTKLEDSAMYFCATTIGGEQYFGPGTRLTVT.

The chain employs TRBV7-9 and TRBJ1-1, with D possibly matching TRBD1 (5 bases). Per germline, CDR1 SEHNR and CDR2 FQNEAQ (reference sequence). Trimming took 4 bases from V and 0 from J, leaving 12 bases between them. The CDR3 extends over 15 amino acids. The CDR3 loop is CASSWRQSLNTEAFF. The CDR3 region has the DNA TGTGCCAGCAGCTGGCGACAGAGTTTGAACACTGAAGCTTTCTTT. Combining the CDR3 with reference TRBV7-9 and TRBJ1-1 gives the whole variable domain DTGVSQNPRHKITKRGQNVTFRCDPISEHNRLYWYRQTLGQGPEFLTYFQNEAQLEKSRLLSDRFSAERPKGSFSTLEIQRTEQGDSAMYLCASSWRQSLNTEAFFGQGTRLTVV.

This clonotype was counted ten times or more. The chain joins TRBV10-1 to TRBJ2-3, with 7 bases lining up with TRBD2. Trimming at V came to 10 bases and at J to 6 bases, leaving 10 bases not matched to a gene. The CDR3 runs 13 residues. CDR1 is WNHNN, CDR2 SYGVQD, per germline (reference sequence). DNA of the CDR3: TGCGCCACCAGAAGGAGCGGGATGGATACGCAGTATTTT. Amino acids: CATRRSGMDTQYF.

This clonotype was picked up many times. The gene calls are TRBV24-1 and TRBJ2-5, with a tentative D call TRBD1 (6 bases). CDR1 and CDR2 (germline): KGHDR, SFDVKD. Trimming shortened V by 5 bases and J by 5 bases, and 8 bases separated the two germline ends. This CDR3 comprises 12 residues. CDR3 amino acids: CATSGDRETQYF. CDR3 coding DNA: TGTGCCACCAGTGGAGACAGGGAGACCCAGTACTTC.

This clonotype came up many times. The chain is built from TRBV4-2 and TRBJ2-2; the match to TRBD1 covers 7 bases. V trimming: 0 bases; J trimming: 5 bases; junction bases outside the gene matches: 6. Germline-derived CDR1 and CDR2 are LGHNA and YNFKEQ. CDR3 length: 16 amino acids. CDR3: CASSQEETGETGELFF. In nucleotides, the CDR3 is TGTGCCAGCAGCCAAGAGGAAACAGGGGAAACCGGGGAGCTGTTTTTT.

At least ten counts were recorded for this clonotype. The rearrangement uses TRBV4-3 and TRBJ2-3; possibly TRBD2 for D (7 bases). Between the trimmed V and J ends, which lost 0 bases and 2 bases, there was a span of 15 bases. Germline loops: CDR1 LGHNA, CDR2 YSLEER. CDR3 length: 17 amino acids. CDR3 amino acids: CASSQDFGGAFTDTQYF. Written as DNA, the CDR3 is TGCGCCAGCAGCCAAGATTTTGGGGGGGCCTTCACAGATACGCAGTATTTT.

In this sample, this clonotype turned up many times. The genes are TRBV7-9 and TRBJ1-2; 7 positions match TRBD1. The germline CDR1 and CDR2 sequences are SEHNR and FQNEAQ (reference sequence). After removal of 5 bases from V and 8 bases from J, the junction contained 11 bases not matched to a gene. The CDR3 length is 14 residues. The CDR3 spells CASSLLTGLRGYTF. In DNA form, the CDR3 reads TGTGCCAGCAGCCTCTTGACAGGGTTGCGGGGCTACACCTTC.

This clonotype appeared many times. This rearrangement joins TRBV7-8 to TRBJ2-7; 7 positions match TRBD1. Germline CDR1 and CDR2: SGHVS and FQNEAQ. Losses at the gene ends were 1 base for V and 3 bases for J; bases not matched to a gene: 6. The CDR3 has 15 amino acids. The CDR3 reads CASSLDGTDHYEQYF. CDR3 sequence (DNA): TGTGCCAGCAGCTTAGATGGGACAGACCACTACGAGCAGTACTTC.

This clonotype was seen ten or more times. For the CDR3, the DNA is TGCGCCAGCAGCCAAGATGAGACTAGCGGGAGGAGCGAGCAGTACTTC. It is translated as CASSQDETSGRSEQYF. V and J are TRBV4-1 and TRBJ2-7; 13 nucleotides agree with TRBD2. The J segment lost 6 bases and the V segment lost 0 bases, leaving 5 bases of the junction unmatched. Per germline, CDR1 MGHRA and CDR2 YSYEKL. The CDR3 spans 16 residues.

This clonotype was observed many times. V and J are TRBV14 and TRBJ1-2; TRBD1 matches at 8 bases. This CDR3 has 12 residues. Germline assignment: CDR1 SGHDN and CDR2 FVKESK. V lost 4 bases and J lost 8; bases outside the gene matches: 3. This CDR3 is CASSPDRAGYTF. The CDR3 DNA reads as TGTGCCAGCAGCCCGGACAGGGCCGGCTACACCTTC.

Of note for this clonotype: Since a much larger clone is just one base distant, this may be a read error. This sequence joins TRBV2 and TRBJ1-5; D call uncertain. The CDR3 spans 18 residues. The germline gives CDR1 SNHLY, CDR2 FYNNEI. This chain's CDR3 is CTSSLSPGPLFSNQPQHF. CDR3 sequence (DNA): TGTACCAGCAGTCTTTCCCCTGGGCCACTCTTTAGCAATCAGCCCCAGCATTTT.

This clonotype was counted ten times or more. The genes are TRBV20-1 and TRBJ1-4; unclear D gene. The ends were cut back, 1 base at V and 5 bases at J, with 5 bases in the middle. The V gene's germline CDR1 is DFQATT and CDR2 SNEGSKA (reference sequence). The CDR3 extends over 12 amino acids. This chain's CDR3 is CSARVGNEKLFF. The CDR3 bases are TGCAGTGCTAGAGTCGGGAATGAAAAACTGTTTTTT.

This clonotype has at least ten counts. V gene TRBV5-1 combines with J gene TRBJ2-1; the match to TRBD2 covers 7 bases. This CDR3 comprises 13 residues. Germline V CDR1 and CDR2: SGHRS, YFSETQ. Losses at the gene ends were 1 base for V and 7 bases for J; bases not matched to a gene: 2. CDR3 in DNA: TGCGCCAGCAGCTTGCGGGGGGAGAATGAGCAGTTCTTC. Translated, it gives CASSLRGENEQFF.